This T cell receptor (beta chain) was sequenced during a study of T-cell memory formation after mild COVID-19. CDR3 length equals 13 residues. Looked up from germline, CDR1 is MDHEN and CDR2 is SYDVKM. V was pared by 10 bases and J by 6 bases, with 18 bases between. This clonotype was observed a handful of times. After 5'RACE with constant-segment primers, TCR alpha and TCR beta cDNA libraries carrying sample barcodes and UMIs were obtained. A single record per CDR3 protein comes from TCRdb applying MiXCR to the 5' RACE reads. The sample has about 150,000 distinct CDR3 sequences, over 10% seen once; the top ten hold approximately 3.4%.

This clonotype was sampled from a man aged 18 to 30 who had mild COVID-19 (a few samples of this study predate the infection). Cell type and time point are not known. The V call is TRBV28, the J call TRBJ1-1; D gene ambiguous. The sequencing sample was made of PBMCs or a T cell subset sorted from them (not recorded which). The CDR3 reads CATFDAGGAEAFF. The CDR3, as DNA: TGTGCCACGTTCGACGCGGGAGGCGCTGAAGCTTTCTTT.